The 30 T cell receptor beta chains reported below all come from one sample, sequenced in a study of T cell responses to AZD1222 COVID-19 vaccine. Sequencing used immunoSEQ multiplex PCR; TCRdb keeps in-frame clones, though not all of them. Among 150,000 to 200,000 clones, 90% to 95% were seen once, and the ten largest hold 0.7% to 0.9%. The starting material was peripheral blood, obtained on day 0 of AZD1222 vaccination. These receptors were obtained from an adult in good health.

With respect to this clone: Other nucleotide sequences from this sample produce the same CDR3. The chain couples TRBV3-1 (or the pseudogene TRBV3-2) to TRBJ1-6; D gene uncertain. The V end was cut by 3 bases, the J end by 7 bases, with 1 base between. Germline V CDR1 and CDR2: LGHDT, YNNKEL (reference sequence). The length of the CDR3 is 11 residues. CDR3 coding DNA: TGTGCCAGCAGCCAGAATTCACCCCTCCACTTT. Amino acids: CASSQNSPLHF.

The V call is TRBV30, the J call TRBJ1-3; TRBD1 is a possible D gene (5 bases). Trimming pared 4 bases from V and 0 bases from J, leaving 10 bases between. The CDR3 runs to 14 residues. Germline V CDR1 and CDR2: GTSNPN, SVGIG (reference sequence). The CDR3 region has the DNA TGTGCCTGGACCCTAGGGGTCTCTGGAAACACCATATATTTT. Translating it yields CAWTLGVSGNTIYF.

The CDR3: CASSQPGQSQGEQYF. CDR3 DNA: TGTGCCAGCAGCCAACCCGGACAGAGTCAGGGAGAGCAGTACTTC. This rearrangement joins TRBV4-2 to TRBJ2-7, with a tentative D call TRBD1 (6 bases). CDR1 and CDR2 (germline): LGHNA, YNFKEQ. V lost 2 bases and J lost 7, with 18 bases in between. This CDR3 contains 15 residues.

V is TRBV7-6 and J is TRBJ1-1; the D gene is possibly TRBD1 (6 bases). V lost 5 bases and J lost 5, with 33 bases in between. CDR3 length equals 20 residues. Germline V CDR1 and CDR2: SGHVS, FNYEAQ. The CDR3, as DNA: TGTGCCAGCAGCGTAATACGTGGCCGGTGGGTGGGGGCGAGACCTACTGAAGCTTTCTTT. This encodes CASSVIRGRWVGARPTEAFF. Supplemented by reference TRBV7-6 and TRBJ1-1, the full variable domain reads GAGVSQSPRYKVTKRGQDVALRCDPISGHVSLYWYRQALGQGPEFLTYFNYEAQQDKSGLPNDRFSAERPEGSISTLTIQRTEQRDSAMYRCASSVIRGRWVGARPTEAFFGQGTRLTVV.

The J gene is TRBJ1-6, the V gene TRBV6-1; 7 bases fit TRBD1. The germline V gene has CDR1 MNHNS and CDR2 SASEGT. This CDR3 spans 15 amino acids. The ends lost 2 bases at V and 4 bases at J; junction bases unmatched: 2. The chain's CDR3 is CASSEPGQYNSPLHF. In DNA, the CDR3 is TGTGCCAGCAGTGAACCGGGACAGTATAATTCACCCCTCCACTTT.

This rearrangement joins TRBV9 to TRBJ1-2; possibly TRBD1 for D (5 bases). CDR1 SGDLS and CDR2 YYNGEE come from the germline V gene. V shed 2 bases and J shed 8 bases, with 25 bases lying between them. The CDR3 contains 17 residues. The CDR3 loop is CASSVEGSVGLTPGYTF. CDR3 DNA: TGTGCCAGCAGCGTTGAGGGGAGTGTAGGCCTAACGCCCGGCTACACCTTC.

V and J are TRBV28 and TRBJ2-2; 11 nucleotides align to TRBD2. CDR1 MDHEN and CDR2 SYDVKM come from the germline V gene. This CDR3 region has 16 residues. The J segment lost 6 bases and the V segment lost 6 bases, leaving 9 bases of the junction unmatched. The CDR3 DNA reads TGTGCCAGCAGGGAACTAGCGGGGGTGATCGCCGGGGAGCTGTTTTTT. Its translation is CASRELAGVIAGELFF.

CDR3 nucleotides: TGCGCCAGCAGCTTGAACTCGGCCGAGCAGTACTTC. Its protein is CASSLNSAEQYF. The chain has TRBV5-1 and TRBJ2-7; no firm D call. The V and J ends lost 1 base and 6 bases respectively, with 8 bases between them. The germline V gene encodes CDR1 SGHRS and CDR2 YFSETQ. CDR3 size: 12 residues.

This chain's CDR3 is CASSLQRLAQYF. For the CDR3, the DNA is TGTGCCAGCAGCCTCCAGCGGTTGGCCCAGTACTTC. The chain is built from TRBV7-2 and TRBJ2-5; TRBD2 might be the D (5 bases). The CDR3 is made up of 12 amino acids. Germline assignment: CDR1 SGHTA and CDR2 FQGNSA. The V gene lost 5 bases and the J gene lost 9 bases, with 13 bases spanning the gap.

The CDR3 reads CASSYVLGSGEKLFF. The DNA of the CDR3 is TGTGCCAGCAGCTACGTCTTGGGTTCCGGGGAAAAACTGTTTTTT. The chain links TRBV7-2 to TRBJ1-4, with D hard to call. The germline gives CDR1 SGHTA, CDR2 FQGNSA. This CDR3 has 15 amino acids. V was trimmed by 4 bases and J by 8 bases, leaving 17 bases between them.

The genes are TRBV5-5 and TRBJ1-4; D gene uncertain. The germline CDR1 and CDR2 sequences are SGHKS and YYEKEE (reference sequence). The CDR3 is made up of 16 amino acids. V dropped 2 bases and J dropped 0 bases, with 11 bases sitting between them. CDR3 coding DNA: TGTGCCAGCAGCTTATCCTTAGGCCCAACTAATGAAAAACTGTTTTTT. This gives the protein CASSLSLGPTNEKLFF.

The gene calls are TRBV30 and TRBJ2-2; D call uncertain. This CDR3 contains 15 residues. The germline V and J ends were trimmed by 0 bases and 6 bases, with 14 bases remaining between them. Germline V CDR1 and CDR2: GTSNPN, SVGIG (reference sequence). The CDR3: CAWSVLGQSPGELFF. DNA for the CDR3: TGTGCCTGGAGTGTACTGGGCCAGAGCCCCGGGGAGCTGTTTTTT.

This chain links TRBV9 with TRBJ1-1; D unclear. The CDR3 sequence is 14 residues long. Trimming took off 0 bases at V and 1 base at J, with 7 bases between the two ends. In germline, CDR1 is SGDLS, CDR2 YYNGEE. This CDR3 is CASSVDGPNTEAFF. The CDR3 DNA follows: TGTGCCAGCAGCGTAGACGGACCGAACACTGAAGCTTTCTTT.

V and J are TRBV18 and TRBJ1-4, with TRBD1 matching over 8 bases. Germline CDR1 reads KGHSH; CDR2 reads LQKENI. Germline trimming cut 2 bases from V and 8 bases from J; bases unmatched to any gene: 10. The CDR3 covers 16 residues. CDR3 region: CASSPNTGGENEKLFF. The DNA for the CDR3 is TGTGCCAGCTCACCAAATACAGGGGGAGAAAACGAAAAACTGTTTTTT.

The V call is TRBV5-4, the J call TRBJ2-3; 9 bases are shared with TRBD1. The trim removed 4 bases at V and 2 bases at J, leaving 8 bases unmatched. Per the germline V gene, CDR1 is SGHNT and CDR2 is YYREEE (reference sequence). This CDR3 is built from 16 residues. The CDR3 nucleotides read TGTGCCAGCAGCGGCGACAGGGGGGGGCCCACAGATACGCAGTATTTT. As protein: CASSGDRGGPTDTQYF.

The chain employs TRBV12-3 or TRBV12-4 and TRBJ1-5; a weak D match, TRBD1 (5 bases). Trimming took 7 bases from V and 7 from J, leaving 14 bases between them. CDR3 length equals 13 residues. CDR3 bases: TGTGCCAGCACCTTAGGGGATTTACAGCCCCAGCATTTT. The encoded protein is CASTLGDLQPQHF.

The chain combines TRBV3-1 (or the pseudogene TRBV3-2) with TRBJ2-5; D not resolved. CDR3 length: 13 residues. The V and J ends lost 1 base and 5 bases respectively, with 8 bases between them. CDR1 and CDR2 from the germline V gene are LGHDT and YNNKEL (reference sequence). The CDR3 sequence is CASSQAFRETQYF. CDR3 sequence (DNA): TGTGCCAGCAGCCAAGCATTTAGGGAGACCCAGTACTTC.

The gene calls are TRBV18 and TRBJ1-3; D is uncertain. The V gene lost 4 bases and the J gene lost 0 bases, with 13 bases spanning the gap. Germline loops: CDR1 KGHSH, CDR2 LQKENI. This CDR3 has 16 amino acids. CDR3 coding DNA: TGTGCCAGCTCACTCCAAGACGGAATCTCTGGAAACACCATATATTTT. As protein: CASSLQDGISGNTIYF.

V is TRBV7-2 and J is TRBJ1-6, with D maybe TRBD1 (5 bases). V dropped 2 bases and J dropped 9 bases, with 11 bases sitting between them. This CDR3 region has 14 residues. Germline V gene data show CDR1 as SGHTA and CDR2 as FQGNSA. The CDR3 spells CASSLMRGGSPLHF. The CDR3 coding sequence is TGTGCCAGCAGCTTAATGCGGGGGGGTTCACCCCTCCACTTT.

The V and J genes are TRBV3-1 (or the pseudogene TRBV3-2) and TRBJ1-2; unclear D gene. This CDR3 is 13 amino acids long. V dropped 1 base and J dropped 7 bases, with 10 bases sitting between them. The V gene's germline CDR1 is LGHDT and CDR2 YNNKEL (reference sequence). Written as DNA, the CDR3 is TGTGCCAGCAGCCAAGGGACCAGCGGTGGCTACACCTTC. Translated: CASSQGTSGGYTF.

The gene calls are TRBV19 and TRBJ2-2; 9 bases line up with TRBD2. CDR3 length equals 17 residues. V shed 1 base and J 3 bases; nucleotides not matched to a gene: 6. The germline CDR1 and CDR2 sequences are LNHDA and SQIVND (reference sequence). CDR3: CASSIAGGGADTGELFF. The CDR3 DNA follows: TGTGCCAGTAGTATAGCGGGCGGGGGGGCCGACACCGGGGAGCTGTTTTTT.

V gene TRBV30 combines with J gene TRBJ1-5, with TRBD1 as a possible D gene (6 bases). The CDR3 consists of 13 residues. Trimming pared 1 base from V and 6 bases from J, leaving 10 bases between. Germline CDR1 reads GTSNPN; CDR2 reads SVGIG (reference sequence). The CDR3, as DNA: TGTGCCTGGAGTGACAGGGACGGTCAGCCCCAGCATTTT. Protein sequence: CAWSDRDGQPQHF.

The chain joins TRBV11-3 to TRBJ2-7; D is ambiguous. V was cut by 5 bases and J by 3 bases, with 14 bases left in between. Germline V lookup: CDR1 SGHNT, CDR2 YENEEA. The CDR3 extends over 14 amino acids. CDR3 protein: CASSRLGIGYEQYF. The CDR3 bases are TGTGCCAGCAGCCGATTGGGAATTGGCTACGAGCAGTACTTC.

The J gene is TRBJ1-2, the V gene TRBV5-1; tentative D call: TRBD1 (5 bases). V lost 3 bases to trimming and J lost 6 bases, with 18 bases between them. The CDR3 runs 15 residues. CDR1 and CDR2 (germline): SGHRS, YFSETQ. CDR3 loop: CASSSAIYQGNGYTF. CDR3 coding DNA: TGCGCCAGCAGCTCCGCCATATACCAGGGAAATGGCTACACCTTC.

The chain joins TRBV29-1 to TRBJ1-2; no clear D gene. The CDR3 covers 13 residues. Germline CDR1 SQVTM, CDR2 ANQGSEA. Trimming removed 2 bases at V and 1 base at J, with 8 bases between. The CDR3: CSVEQALNYGYTF. In DNA, the CDR3 is TGCAGCGTTGAACAGGCCCTTAACTATGGCTACACCTTC.

The rearrangement joins TRBV4-2 to TRBJ1-4; TRBD1 matches at 9 bases. Germline V gene sequence: CDR1 LGHNA, CDR2 YNFKEQ. The CDR3 has 13 residues. V trimming: 5 bases; J trimming: 11 bases; junction bases outside the gene matches: 6. DNA for the CDR3: TGTGCCAGCAGCACTGACAGGGGGTGGAAACTGTTTTTT. Protein: CASSTDRGWKLFF.

The chain combines TRBV5-5 with TRBJ2-5, with 8 nucleotides matching TRBD1. This CDR3 is built from 15 residues. The V gene's germline CDR1 is SGHKS and CDR2 YYEKEE (reference sequence). With 5 bases clipped from V and 2 bases from J, the junction kept 8 bases outside the gene matches. The CDR3 coding sequence is TGTGCCAGCAGGCTGCAGGGGGCCACGCAAGAGACCCAGTACTTC. Protein: CASRLQGATQETQYF.

J is TRBJ2-1 and V is TRBV13; D assignment may be TRBD1 or TRBD2 (6 bases each). The CDR3 totals 16 residues. The V gene's germline CDR1 is PRHDT and CDR2 FYEKMQ (reference sequence). V was pared by 4 bases and J by 7 bases, with 20 bases between. CDR3: CASSYGTLTRGNEQFF. The CDR3 DNA follows: TGTGCCAGCAGCTATGGGACCCTGACTAGGGGGAATGAGCAGTTCTTC.

J is TRBJ1-4 and V is TRBV13; D possibly corresponds to TRBD1 (5 bases). Trimming stripped 3 bases from V and 8 bases from J, with 10 bases between. The CDR3 length is 13 residues. Germline values: CDR1 PRHDT, CDR2 FYEKMQ (reference sequence). As DNA, the CDR3 is TGTGCCAGCAGCTTGGGTAGGGGAGAAAAACTGTTTTTT. This codes for CASSLGRGEKLFF.

The chain uses TRBV6-5 and TRBJ1-3; TRBD1 aligns across 9 bases. Germline values: CDR1 MNHEY, CDR2 SVGAGI. The CDR3 sequence is 15 residues long. Losses at the gene ends were 10 bases for V and 1 base for J; bases not matched to a gene: 8. The CDR3 DNA sequence: TGTGCCACACGGGACAGGGTGTTATCTGGAAACACCATATATTTT. Encoded protein: CATRDRVLSGNTIYF.